These 16 T cell receptor beta chains originate from one sample sequenced in a study of beta chain features in type 1 diabetes. Of the isolated RNA, all was reverse transcribed, and so the sequenced material was expressed TCRB transcripts. The method was immunoSEQ multiplex PCR; TCRdb's version includes in-frame clones alone and lacks a portion of them. The data hold 900,000 or so clones, with roughly 16% observed a single time. The material sequenced was naive CD4+ T cells from blood. The receptors were sampled from a woman aged 18-29 years in good health.

This clone was counted only a few times. This chain joins TRBV29-1 and TRBJ2-1; no firm D call. Germline CDR1 and CDR2: SQVTM and ANQGSEA. V was cut by 2 bases and J by 4 bases, with 9 bases left in between. The CDR3 is made up of 13 amino acids. Written as DNA, the CDR3 is TGCAGCGTTGAACGGCTTAGATACAATGAGCAGTTCTTC. This sequence encodes CSVERLRYNEQFF.

This clone was found a few times. This chain links TRBV29-1 with TRBJ1-2; TRBD1 aligns across 7 bases. This CDR3 region has 13 residues. J lost 8 bases, V lost 3 bases, and 9 bases had no gene match. Germline CDR1 and CDR2: SQVTM and ANQGSEA. The CDR3 loop is CSVDLQGIGGYTF. Written as DNA, the CDR3 is TGCAGCGTTGACCTACAGGGGATCGGGGGCTACACCTTC.

This clone was seen more than once but under ten times. The V and J genes are TRBV20-1 and TRBJ1-1; D is undetermined. V was shortened by 2 bases and J by 4 bases, with 5 bases between the two germline ends. This CDR3 comprises 11 residues. Germline V gene sequence: CDR1 DFQATT, CDR2 SNEGSKA (reference sequence). DNA of the CDR3: TGCAGTGCTAGAAAGCCCACTGAAGCTTTCTTT. Translating gives CSARKPTEAFF.

Worth noting for this clone: The sample contains more than one DNA sequence encoding this CDR3. The chain employs TRBV6-6 and TRBJ1-1; TRBD1 agrees at 7 bases. CDR1 is MNHNY and CDR2 is SVGAGI in the germline V gene (reference sequence). The CDR3 sequence is 14 residues long. With 5 bases clipped from V and 1 base from J, the junction kept 4 bases outside the gene matches. CDR3 in DNA: TGTGCCAGCAGTGCCCGGACAGGGAACACTGAAGCTTTCTTT. Translation gives CASSARTGNTEAFF.

V gene TRBV29-1 combines with J gene TRBJ2-7, with D possibly called TRBD1 or TRBD2 (7 bases each). V lost 4 bases and J lost 12, with 25 bases in between. CDR1 is SQVTM, CDR2 ANQGSEA, per germline. The CDR3 extends over 14 amino acids. The CDR3 DNA reads as TGCAGCGTTGGGGAGGGAGACAGGGCCGGTAGACTGTACTTC. Encoded protein: CSVGEGDRAGRLYF.

This clone has a handful of counts. The chain uses TRBV7-2 and TRBJ1-3; TRBD1 agrees at 7 bases. Germline V gene data show CDR1 as SGHTA and CDR2 as FQGNSA. This CDR3 contains 16 residues. V shed 4 bases and J 3 bases; nucleotides not matched to a gene: 9. The CDR3 DNA is TGTGCCAGCAGCTCATCTCGACAGGGCTATGGAAACACCATATATTTT. Encoded protein: CASSSSRQGYGNTIYF.

This clone was observed a handful of times. This rearrangement joins TRBV25-1 to TRBJ2-5; 7 bases fit TRBD2. Trimming took 3 bases from V and 4 from J; bases not matched to a gene: 5. The V gene's germline CDR1 is MGHDK and CDR2 SYGVNS. The CDR3 is 14 amino acids. The chain's CDR3 is CASSEAGVPETQYF. In DNA, the CDR3 is TGTGCCAGCAGTGAGGCGGGAGTGCCAGAGACCCAGTACTTC.

The sample holds a few counts of this clone. Other DNA sequences within the sample encode an identical CDR3. J is TRBJ2-3 and V is TRBV28, with D hard to call. The V and J ends lost 2 bases and 3 bases respectively, with 9 bases between them. The CDR3 spans 14 residues. CDR1 MDHEN and CDR2 SYDVKM come from the germline V gene. In nucleotides, the CDR3 is TGTGCCAGCAGTTTACTAGTTGGTACAGATACGCAGTATTTT. Its translation: CASSLLVGTDTQYF.

J is TRBJ2-2 and V is TRBV7-8; no firm D call. Germline loops: CDR1 SGHVS, CDR2 FQNEAQ. V lost 4 bases to trimming and J lost 4 bases, with 7 bases between them. The CDR3 consists of 13 residues. CDR3 nucleotides: TGTGCCAGCAGCTCCAAGAGCACCGGGGAGCTGTTTTTT. Protein: CASSSKSTGELFF.

This clone was counted a few times. The genes are TRBV6-6 and TRBJ2-7; 7 positions agree with TRBD2. Germline CDR1 MNHNY, CDR2 SVGAGI (reference sequence). The CDR3 is 15 residues long. The V segment lost 3 bases and the J segment 3 bases; nucleotides outside the gene matches: 8. CDR3 region: CASSYSSGPNYEQYF. The CDR3 region has the DNA TGTGCCAGCAGTTATAGTAGCGGGCCCAACTACGAGCAGTACTTC.

This chain links TRBV18 with TRBJ1-1; TRBD1 aligns across 9 bases. Germline V gene lookup returns CDR1 KGHSH and CDR2 LQKENI. This CDR3 is 15 amino acids long. V was clipped by 3 bases and J by 4 bases; unmatched bases: 6. CDR3: CASSPFRDRVTEAFF. CDR3 nucleotide sequence: TGTGCCAGCTCACCGTTCCGGGACAGGGTCACTGAAGCTTTCTTT.

This clone was seen more than once but under ten times. The chain carries TRBV19 and TRBJ1-5; the match to TRBD1 covers 9 bases. The trim removed 6 bases at V and 0 bases at J, leaving 9 bases unmatched. Germline values: CDR1 LNHDA, CDR2 SQIVND (reference sequence). This CDR3 is 17 amino acids long. The CDR3 region has the DNA TGTGCCAGTAGCCTCGGGGGGACAGGGTTTAGCAATCAGCCCCAGCATTTT. Translating gives CASSLGGTGFSNQPQHF.

This chain uses TRBV6-6 with TRBJ1-5; D ambiguous. The CDR3 consists of 11 residues. The V end lost 5 bases, the J end lost 5 bases, and 4 bases lay between the germline ends. Germline CDR1 reads MNHNY; CDR2 reads SVGAGI (reference sequence). CDR3 nucleotide sequence: TGTGCCAGCAGTGATTATCAGCCCCAGCATTTT. It encodes CASSDYQPQHF.

A few counts support this clone. This chain uses TRBV2 with TRBJ2-2; D is uncertain. The germline gives CDR1 SNHLY, CDR2 FYNNEI. The V gene lost 0 bases and the J gene lost 4 bases, with 9 bases spanning the gap. The CDR3 length is 15 residues. The CDR3 loop reads CASSEALPGTGELFF. CDR3 nucleotide sequence: TGTGCCAGCAGTGAAGCCTTACCCGGCACCGGGGAGCTGTTTTTT. Supplemented by reference TRBV2 and TRBJ2-2, the full variable domain reads EPEVTQTPSHQVTQMGQEVILRCVPISNHLYFYWYRQILGQKVEFLVSFYNNEISEKSEIFDDQFSVERPDGSNFTLKIRSTKLEDSAMYFCASSEALPGTGELFFGEGSRLTVL.

This clone showed up just a few times. The genes are TRBV2 and TRBJ1-5, with TRBD1 as a possible D gene (6 bases). Germline CDR1 and CDR2: SNHLY and FYNNEI. Trimming took off 4 bases at V and 6 bases at J, with 10 bases between the two ends. The CDR3 is 13 amino acids. CDR3 in DNA: TGTGCCAGCAGTGGGGACATAAGTCAGCCCCAGCATTTT. It specifies CASSGDISQPQHF. Complete variable domain (other parts from reference TRBV2 and TRBJ1-5): EPEVTQTPSHQVTQMGQEVILRCVPISNHLYFYWYRQILGQKVEFLVSFYNNEISEKSEIFDDQFSVERPDGSNFTLKIRSTKLEDSAMYFCASSGDISQPQHFGDGTRLSIL.

This chain connects TRBV6-6 to TRBJ2-3; TRBD2 aligns across 9 bases. The CDR3 has 14 residues. V dropped 6 bases and J dropped 5; count of bases not matched to a gene: 6. Germline V gene lookup returns CDR1 MNHNY and CDR2 SVGAGI (reference sequence). The CDR3 sequence is CASRSPAGGDTQYF. The CDR3 DNA is TGTGCCAGCAGGTCCCCAGCGGGAGGAGATACGCAGTATTTT.